This entry lists 19 T cell receptor beta chains sequenced from one sample in a study of cytomegalovirus exposure and HLA in healthy donors (dated by TCRdb to 2016 to 2017). Libraries were prepared through the immunoSEQ multiplex PCR assay. For the multiplex PCR, a mixture combining 60 forward primers for TCR Vbeta segments and 13 reverse primers for TCR Jbeta segments was used. TCRdb stores this immuneACCESS table with in-frame sequences only. Part of the clones is absent; in the studies checked, under half of the shortfall reflects unresolved V genes, and no reason is known for the rest. In this sample the table shows around 190,000 clones, about 9.4% of which occur a single time. Of the sample, 1% to 1.5% is held by the ten largest clones. Sequencing was performed on PBMCs. Receptors originate from a woman younger than 45 in good health and CMV-seropositive.

The V call is TRBV6-1, the J call TRBJ1-2, with D possibly matching TRBD1 (6 bases). The CDR3 consists of 13 residues. The germline CDR1 and CDR2 sequences are MNHNS and SASEGT. V shed 6 bases and J shed 4 bases, with 12 bases lying between them. CDR3 sequence (DNA): TGTGCCAGCAGACAGGGAGGGATCTATGGCTACACCTTC. It is translated as CASRQGGIYGYTF.

CDR3 DNA: TGTGCCAGCAGCCGTAACCGGGACAGGGATGAGCAGTTCTTC. Amino acids: CASSRNRDRDEQFF. The gene calls are TRBV7-9 and TRBJ2-1; 9 nucleotides align to TRBD1. This CDR3 contains 14 residues. The V gene's germline CDR1 is SEHNR and CDR2 FQNEAQ (reference sequence). V was clipped by 5 bases and J by 8 bases; unmatched bases: 7.

This rearrangement joins TRBV4-2 to TRBJ2-7, with a possible D match to TRBD2 (6 bases). In germline, CDR1 is LGHNA, CDR2 YNFKEQ. The length of the CDR3 is 18 residues. The V end was cut by 2 bases, the J end by 0 bases, with 20 bases between. This chain's CDR3 is CASSQSWAAAGYSYEQYF. The DNA for the CDR3 is TGTGCCAGCAGCCAATCTTGGGCCGCGGCGGGATACTCCTACGAGCAGTACTTC.

This clone was observed a few times. The chain employs TRBV6-6 and TRBJ2-1; 10 nucleotides agree with TRBD2. CDR3 length: 14 amino acids. The germline gives CDR1 MNHNY, CDR2 SVGAGI (reference sequence). Losses at the gene ends were 6 bases for V and 7 bases for J; bases not matched to a gene: 6. CDR3 amino acids: CASRVSSGSNEQFF. CDR3 in DNA: TGTGCCAGCAGGGTGTCTAGCGGGAGTAATGAGCAGTTCTTC.

A few counts support this clone. This rearrangement joins TRBV5-1 to TRBJ2-7; maybe TRBD2 (6 bases). The CDR3 contains 14 residues. V dropped 4 bases and J dropped 0 bases, with 11 bases sitting between them. The germline V gene encodes CDR1 SGHRS and CDR2 YFSETQ. The CDR3 sequence: CASSAFSGSYEQYF. The CDR3, as DNA: TGCGCCAGCAGCGCTTTTAGCGGCTCCTACGAGCAGTACTTC.

This clone was observed a handful of times. This chain uses TRBV7-6 with TRBJ2-5; TRBD1 might be the D (7 bases). Germline V gene sequence: CDR1 SGHVS, CDR2 FNYEAQ. The CDR3 runs to 13 residues. Trimming cost V 11 bases and J 6 bases, with 19 bases left between them. The CDR3 nucleotides read TGTGCCGGCTCACAGGGGCGCGGGAAGACCCAGTACTTC. This codes for CAGSQGRGKTQYF.

This chain joins TRBV10-3 and TRBJ2-7; 10 bases line up with TRBD1. V was pared by 6 bases and J by 0 bases, with 8 bases of the junction left unmatched. The CDR3 extends over 16 amino acids. Germline lookup yields CDR1 ENHRY and CDR2 SYGVKD. The CDR3 nucleotides read TGTGCCATCAGAAAGGACAGGGGGGTTAGCTCCTACGAGCAGTACTTC. Translation: CAIRKDRGVSSYEQYF.

Written as DNA, the CDR3 is TGCGCCAGCAGCTTGGCGTTCCAGGGGGCGAGCGAGCAGTACTTC. Its translation: CASSLAFQGASEQYF. This sequence joins TRBV5-1 and TRBJ2-7, with TRBD1 matching over 8 bases. This CDR3 is built from 15 residues. V lost 0 bases, J lost 6 bases, and 8 bases stayed unmatched. Germline CDR1 SGHRS, CDR2 YFSETQ. Based on the CDR3 plus reference TRBV5-1 and TRBJ2-7, the full variable domain is KAGVTQTPRYLIKTRGQQVTLSCSPISGHRSVSWYQQTPGQGLQFLFEYFSETQRNKGNFPGRFSGRQFSNSRSEMNVSTLELGDSALYLCASSLAFQGASEQYFGPGTRLTVT.

The chain uses TRBV9 and TRBJ2-2, with D possibly TRBD2 on 6 matching bases. CDR3 size: 15 residues. Germline V lookup: CDR1 SGDLS, CDR2 YYNGEE. V lost 5 bases and J lost 4, with 15 bases in between. CDR3 DNA sequence: TGTGCCAGCAGTTTACGGGAGTCGGTCACCGGGGAGCTGTTTTTT. Protein: CASSLRESVTGELFF.

This clone was counted between two and nine times. The rearrangement uses TRBV6-5 and TRBJ1-1; D gene unclear. The germline V and J ends were trimmed by 4 bases and 5 bases, with 11 bases remaining between them. The CDR3 consists of 13 residues. The germline CDR1 and CDR2 sequences are MNHEY and SVGAGI. The CDR3 DNA reads as TGTGCCAGCAGTTCGACGGAGGAGACTGAAGCTTTCTTT. Protein: CASSSTEETEAFF.

The chain is built from TRBV5-1 and TRBJ2-7; TRBD1 agrees at 8 bases. J lost 13 bases, V lost 2 bases, and 11 bases had no gene match. The length of the CDR3 is 13 residues. Germline lookup yields CDR1 SGHRS and CDR2 YFSETQ. The CDR3 DNA sequence: TGCGCCAGCAGCTTAGAGGACAGGGCCCGCACCTACTTC. Translation: CASSLEDRARTYF.

This clone was found a few times. This sample includes further DNA sequences coding for the same CDR3. The chain combines TRBV5-4 with TRBJ2-3, with 11 bases fitting TRBD2. CDR1 and CDR2 from the germline V gene are SGHNT and YYREEE (reference sequence). The V segment lost 5 bases and the J segment 2 bases; nucleotides outside the gene matches: 7. The CDR3 has 16 amino acids. CDR3 sequence (DNA): TGTGCCAGCAGGGCCGGGACTAGCGGATTCACAGATACGCAGTATTTT. Translating it yields CASRAGTSGFTDTQYF.

The gene calls are TRBV15 and TRBJ2-7; TRBD2 might be the D (6 bases). Trimming pared 0 bases from V and 2 bases from J, leaving 14 bases between. Per germline, CDR1 LNHNV and CDR2 YYDKDF (reference sequence). This CDR3 comprises 16 residues. The DNA for the CDR3 is TGTGCCACCAGCAGAGATTCAGGCGGAGGGGCCTACGAGCAGTACTTC. Translation: CATSRDSGGGAYEQYF.

The chain employs TRBV27 and TRBJ2-5; D may be TRBD2 (6 bases). The J call is in doubt because the DNA end fits TRBJ2-7 better. The CDR3 runs to 14 residues. Per germline, CDR1 MNHEY and CDR2 SMNVEV (reference sequence). The CDR3 DNA is TGTGCCAGCAGTCCAAGGGAGAGCGGGCACGAGCAGTACTTC. Protein sequence: CASSPRESGHEQYF.

The V gene is TRBV28, the J gene TRBJ1-3; 9 bases match TRBD1. CDR1 and CDR2 (germline): MDHEN, SYDVKM. This CDR3 spans 15 amino acids. V shed 1 base and J 4 bases; nucleotides not matched to a gene: 2. The CDR3 coding sequence is TGTGCCAGCAGTTTATACGGGACAGGGGGAAACACCATATATTTT. It codes for CASSLYGTGGNTIYF.

Only a few counts were recorded for this clone. The chain combines TRBV7-9 with TRBJ2-7, with D possibly TRBD2 on 8 matching bases. This CDR3 region has 13 residues. The V gene lost 8 bases and the J gene lost 3 bases, with 14 bases spanning the gap. Germline-derived CDR1 and CDR2 are SEHNR and FQNEAQ (reference sequence). CDR3 DNA sequence: TGTGCCAGCTCGGGAGGGGGCAACTACGAGCAGTACTTC. It yields the protein CASSGGGNYEQYF.

V gene TRBV11-2 combines with J gene TRBJ2-7, with TRBD2 identical over 8 bases. The CDR3 spans 17 residues. In germline, CDR1 is SGHAT, CDR2 FQNNGV. The ends lost 4 bases at V and 6 bases at J; junction bases unmatched: 17. CDR3 residues: CASSSSLRVAGYFEQYF. The CDR3 DNA reads as TGTGCCAGCAGCTCAAGCCTAAGGGTAGCGGGGTACTTCGAGCAGTACTTC. Based on the CDR3 plus reference TRBV11-2 and TRBJ2-7, the full variable domain is EAGVAQSPRYKIIEKRQSVAFWCNPISGHATLYWYQQILGQGPKLLIQFQNNGVVDDSQLPKDRFSAERLKGVDSTLKIQPAKLEDSAVYLCASSSSLRVAGYFEQYFGPGTRLTVT.

The rearrangement uses TRBV6-4 and TRBJ1-1; D is unresolved. From germline, CDR1 is MRHNA and CDR2 SNTAGT. The CDR3 covers 14 residues. V lost 9 bases, J lost 1 base, and 15 bases lay in between. The CDR3 spells CARSGPRRNTEAFF. The CDR3 coding sequence is TGTGCCAGGTCGGGTCCCCGGAGGAACACTGAAGCTTTCTTT.

The CDR3 DNA reads TGTGCCAGCAGCTTGTATGATACGCAGTATTTT. Amino acid sequence: CASSLYDTQYF. This chain links TRBV5-6 with TRBJ2-3; D ambiguous. Germline CDR1 reads SGHDT; CDR2 reads YYEEEE. Trimming shortened V by 1 base and J by 6 bases, and 3 bases separated the two germline ends. This CDR3 spans 11 amino acids. Based on the CDR3 plus reference TRBV5-6 and TRBJ2-3, the full variable domain is DAGVTQSPTHLIKTRGQQVTLRCSPKSGHDTVSWYQQALGQGPQFIFQYYEEEERQRGNFPDRFSGHQFPNYSSELNVNALLLGDSALYLCASSLYDTQYFGPGTRLTVL.